This T cell receptor beta chain was profiled in a study of blood T cells in healthy people across ages. The CDR3 contains 16 residues. With V trimmed by 2 bases and J by 6 bases, 8 bases remained unmatched. This clonotype was observed a handful of times. Alongside a J-beta primer mix, a sample-barcoded 5' primer served in a second PCR lasting about 7 to 11 cycles. TCRdb passed the 5' RACE reads through MiXCR, listing each CDR3 protein once. The repertoire consists of approximately 1,700,000 distinct CDR3 sequences, with roughly two fifths occurring once and the leading ten covering 23%. The chain links TRBV12-3 or TRBV12-4 to TRBJ2-1; 9 positions agree with TRBD2. The sequenced material came from blood. This TCR derives from a human donor in good health. In nucleotides, the CDR3 is TGTGCCAGCAGTTTATTTGTAGCGGGGGACCTCAATGAGCAGTTCTTC. This sequence encodes CASSLFVAGDLNEQFF.